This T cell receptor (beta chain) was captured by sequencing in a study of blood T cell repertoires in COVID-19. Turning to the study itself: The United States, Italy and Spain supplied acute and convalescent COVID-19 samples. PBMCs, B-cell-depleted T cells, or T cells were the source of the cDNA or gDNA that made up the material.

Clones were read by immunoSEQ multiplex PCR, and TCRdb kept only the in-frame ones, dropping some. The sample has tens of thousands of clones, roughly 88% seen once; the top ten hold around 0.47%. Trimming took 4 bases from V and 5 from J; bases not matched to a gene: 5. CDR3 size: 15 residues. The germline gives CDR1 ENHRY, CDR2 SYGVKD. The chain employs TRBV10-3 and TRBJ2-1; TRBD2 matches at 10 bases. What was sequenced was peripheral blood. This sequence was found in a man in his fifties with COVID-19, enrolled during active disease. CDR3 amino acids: CAISGLAGENNEQFF. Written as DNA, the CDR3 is TGTGCCATCAGTGGCCTAGCGGGAGAAAACAATGAGCAGTTCTTC.